This is a list of T cell receptor beta chains from one sample in a study of CD8+ T cells in alopecia areata. Repertoires were generated with immunoSEQ multiplex PCR, while TCRdb's copy carries only in-frame clones and drops some. Of under 200,000 clones in the sample, 50% to 70% are singletons; the top ten hold around 0.9%. The source material was CD4+ T cells sorted from blood, sampled at week 4, from a patient treated with tofacitinib. The source is a human donor with alopecia areata. Each CDR3 is given with its conserved first and last residue. Fields, in order: V gene, D gene, clone size, J gene, CDR3 protein, CDR3 DNA. D genes are given only for firm matches. Expanded clones are given a class, and other clones once, few, many or no size at all.

V: TRBV29-1
D: -
size: few
J: TRBJ2-7
CDR3: CSVEDQWQEYEQYF
DNA: TGCAGCGTTGAAGATCAGTGGCAGGAATACGAGCAGTACTTC

V: TRBV5-6
D: -
size: -
J: TRBJ1-4
CDR3: CASSLEGLPNEKLFF
DNA: TGTGCCAGCAGCTTGGAAGGGCTCCCAAATGAAAAACTGTTTTTT

V: TRBV4-2
D: -
size: -
J: TRBJ1-4
CDR3: CASSQDLGQGKEKLFF
DNA: TGTGCCAGCAGCCAAGACCTGGGGCAGGGAAAAGAAAAACTGTTTTTT

V: TRBV19
D: -
size: -
J: TRBJ2-3
CDR3: CASIGRSTDTQYF
DNA: TGTGCCAGTATTGGCAGAAGCACAGATACGCAGTATTTT

V: TRBV5-6
D: -
size: -
J: TRBJ1-2
CDR3: CASSLGSREGYTF
DNA: TGTGCCAGCAGCTTGGGCTCTCGTGAGGGCTACACCTTC

V: TRBV5-1
D: TRBD1
size: -
J: TRBJ2-3
CDR3: CASSRALEGQGRDTQYF
DNA: TGCGCCAGCAGCCGGGCCTTGGAAGGACAGGGGAGAGATACGCAGTATTTT

V: TRBV2
D: -
size: -
J: TRBJ2-5
CDR3: CAVPAGTGETQYF
DNA: TGTGCCGTCCCTGCGGGCACAGGGGAGACCCAGTACTTC

V: TRBV10-2
D: TRBD2
size: -
J: TRBJ2-1
CDR3: CASKLAGDLNEQFF
DNA: TGCGCCAGTAAACTAGCGGGGGACTTGAATGAGCAGTTCTTC

V: TRBV2
D: -
size: -
J: TRBJ1-5
CDR3: CATRPGLDQPQHF
DNA: TGTGCCACCAGACCAGGGCTGGATCAGCCCCAGCATTTT

V: TRBV29-1
D: -
size: -
J: TRBJ2-1
CDR3: CSVAGGLPYNEQFF
DNA: TGCAGCGTTGCTGGGGGGCTTCCCTACAATGAGCAGTTCTTC

V: TRBV30
D: -
size: -
J: TRBJ1-4
CDR3: CAWSVEVERLFF
DNA: TGTGCCTGGAGTGTTGAGGTGGAGAGACTGTTTTTT

V: TRBV29-1
D: TRBD2
size: -
J: TRBJ2-5
CDR3: CSGRTRGETQYF
DNA: TGCAGCGGGAGGACTAGGGGCGAGACCCAGTACTTC

V: TRBV5-1
D: -
size: once
J: TRBJ2-1
CDR3: CASSLRGYNEQFF
DNA: TGCGCCAGCAGCTTGAGGGGGTACAATGAGCAGTTCTTC

V: TRBV29-1
D: -
size: -
J: TRBJ1-5
CDR3: CSVRGRGQPQHF
DNA: TGCAGCGTTCGAGGGCGCGGCCAGCCCCAGCATTTT

V: TRBV29-1
D: TRBD1
size: -
J: TRBJ1-1
CDR3: CSVVGDRRYTEAFF
DNA: TGCAGCGTTGTAGGGGACAGGCGCTACACTGAAGCTTTCTTT

V: TRBV5-1
D: -
size: -
J: TRBJ2-3
CDR3: CASSPRLDGTDTQYF
DNA: TGCGCCAGCAGCCCCAGACTAGATGGCACAGATACGCAGTATTTT

V: TRBV29-1
D: -
size: -
J: TRBJ2-5
CDR3: CSVDGGDQETQYF
DNA: TGCAGCGTTGATGGAGGGGACCAAGAGACCCAGTACTTC

V: TRBV5-6
D: -
size: -
J: TRBJ1-4
CDR3: CASSLAGGPMDKLFF
DNA: TGTGCCAGCAGCCTCGCCGGGGGGCCGATGGACAAGCTGTTTTTT

V: TRBV29-1
D: -
size: -
J: TRBJ2-3
CDR3: CSEQGNTDTQYF
DNA: TGCAGCGAGCAGGGGAACACAGATACGCAGTATTTT

V: TRBV4-1
D: -
size: -
J: TRBJ1-5
CDR3: CASSQEGDQPQHF
DNA: TGCGCCAGCAGCCAAGAGGGAGATCAGCCCCAGCATTTT

V: TRBV2
D: -
size: -
J: TRBJ1-5
CDR3: CASRKPGAVSSNQPQHF
DNA: TGTGCCAGCAGGAAACCGGGGGCGGTTTCTAGCAATCAGCCCCAGCATTTT

V: TRBV9
D: -
size: -
J: TRBJ1-6
CDR3: CASSVTGVINSPLHF
DNA: TGTGCCAGCAGCGTAACAGGCGTCATTAACTCACCCCTCCACTTT

V: TRBV30
D: TRBD1
size: once
J: TRBJ1-1
CDR3: CAWRRTGSSAFF
DNA: TGTGCCTGGAGAAGGACAGGGAGTTCGGCTTTCTTT

V: TRBV14
D: -
size: -
J: TRBJ1-5
CDR3: CASSQDSYQPQHF
DNA: TGTGCCAGCAGCCAAGATTCATATCAGCCCCAGCATTTT

V: TRBV5-1
D: -
size: once
J: TRBJ2-1
CDR3: CASSLGLGHNEQFF
DNA: TGCGCCAGCAGCTTGGGTCTGGGACACAATGAGCAGTTCTTC

V: TRBV29-1
D: -
size: -
J: TRBJ1-5
CDR3: CSVGMSNQPQHF
DNA: TGCAGCGTTGGAATGAGCAATCAGCCCCAGCATTTT

V: TRBV7-8
D: TRBD1
size: -
J: TRBJ2-4
CDR3: CASSPRTGGNSHQYF
DNA: TGTGCCAGCAGCCCTCGGACAGGGGGCAATTCCCATCAGTACTTC

V: TRBV7-8
D: -
size: few
J: TRBJ1-2
CDR3: CASSLARPNYGYTF
DNA: TGTGCCAGCAGCTTGGCACGGCCGAACTATGGCTACACCTTC

V: TRBV30
D: -
size: few
J: TRBJ2-3
CDR3: CAWSTWATDTQYF
DNA: TGTGCCTGGAGTACGTGGGCCACAGATACGCAGTATTTT

V: TRBV4-2
D: -
size: -
J: TRBJ2-3
CDR3: CASSQASTDTQYF
DNA: TGTGCCAGCAGCCAAGCTAGCACAGATACGCAGTATTTT

V: TRBV5-1
D: -
size: -
J: TRBJ2-1
CDR3: CASSAGSQNNEQFF
DNA: TGCGCCAGCAGCGCGGGGTCACAAAACAATGAGCAGTTCTTC

V: TRBV10-3
D: -
size: -
J: TRBJ1-5
CDR3: CAISDSGGNQPQHF
DNA: TGTGCCATCAGTGATTCAGGGGGCAATCAGCCCCAGCATTTT

V: TRBV11-1
D: -
size: -
J: TRBJ1-1
CDR3: CASSPELNTEAFF
DNA: TGTGCCAGCAGCCCCGAACTAAACACTGAAGCTTTCTTT

V: TRBV29-1
D: -
size: -
J: TRBJ1-6
CDR3: CSGGDGNSPLHF
DNA: TGCAGCGGGGGGGACGGGAATTCACCCCTCCACTTT

V: TRBV30
D: -
size: few
J: TRBJ2-1
CDR3: CAWSSAGTPTWDEQFF
DNA: TGTGCCTGGAGCTCTGCCGGCACACCCACCTGGGATGAGCAGTTCTTC

V: TRBV29-1
D: -
size: -
J: TRBJ1-2
CDR3: CSVDYGQNYGYTF
DNA: TGCAGCGTTGATTACGGACAGAACTATGGCTACACCTTC

V: TRBV30
D: TRBD1
size: -
J: TRBJ2-5
CDR3: CAWSVDRGYQETQYF
DNA: TGTGCCTGGAGTGTCGACAGGGGATACCAAGAGACCCAGTACTTC

V: TRBV29-1
D: -
size: -
J: TRBJ1-1
CDR3: CSVEPGMNTEAFF
DNA: TGCAGCGTTGAACCCGGGATGAACACTGAAGCTTTCTTT

V: TRBV25-1
D: -
size: -
J: TRBJ2-5
CDR3: CASSGAETQYF
DNA: TGTGCCAGCAGTGGGGCAGAGACCCAGTACTTC

V: TRBV30
D: -
size: -
J: TRBJ1-5
CDR3: CAWSLSGDQPQHF
DNA: TGTGCCTGGAGTTTATCAGGTGATCAGCCCCAGCATTTT

V: TRBV29-1
D: TRBD2
size: -
J: TRBJ2-3
CDR3: CSVNPGLATDTQYF
DNA: TGCAGCGTTAATCCGGGACTAGCAACAGATACGCAGTATTTT